This T cell receptor beta chain was captured in a study of cytomegalovirus exposure and HLA in healthy donors. Study-level points and caveats: It was in a later analysis that TCR association rates were seen to vary by HLA locus, highest for DRB1 and lowest for HLA-C.

The primer mix had 60 Vbeta and 13 Jbeta primers. The protocol was immunoSEQ multiplex PCR, while the TCRdb copy is restricted to in-frame clones and leaves out a portion. The data show 150,000 to 200,000 clones, and the top ten clones hold about 0.8%. In regard to this clone: Antigen specificity is unknown.

Germline CDR1 is SGHNT and CDR2 is YYREEE (reference sequence). The CDR3 has 13 amino acids. With 6 bases removed from V and 4 bases from J, the gap between germline ends came to 13 bases. The rearrangement joins TRBV5-4 to TRBJ1-2, with D possibly TRBD1 on 5 matching bases. This receptor was identified in a woman between 18 and 29 years old in good health and CMV-seropositive. The sequenced material came from PBMCs. The CDR3, as DNA: TGTGCCAGCATCAATGCGGGGGGCTATGGCTACACCTTC. Residues: CASINAGGYGYTF.